This TCR beta chain is drawn from a study of blood T cell repertoires in COVID-19. There are 13 residues in the CDR3. V dropped 3 bases and J dropped 9 bases, with 12 bases sitting between them. Germline V gene data show CDR1 as GTSNPN and CDR2 as SVGIG (reference sequence). The repertoire was sequenced with immunoSEQ multiplex PCR; TCRdb's copy has only in-frame clones and lacks some. The profile shows approximately 200,000 clones, 83% of them singletons. The J gene is TRBJ1-6, the V gene TRBV30; the D gene is possibly TRBD1 (5 bases). Sequenced sample: peripheral blood. The source is a woman aged 50 to 60 with acute or convalescent COVID-19. The CDR3 DNA reads TGTGCCTGGAGCCGGGGCGGGGTTTCACCCCTCCACTTT. Protein product: CAWSRGGVSPLHF. Variable domain in full (rest from reference TRBV30 and TRBJ1-6): SQTIHQWPATLVQPVGSPLSLECTVEGTSNPNLYWYRQAAGRGLQLLFYSVGIGQISSEVPQNLSASRPQDRQFILSSKKLLLSDSGFYLCAWSRGGVSPLHFGNGTRLTVT.